These 7 T cell receptor beta chains share one sample of origin, sequenced in a study of Tregs in tolerant kidney transplant recipients. The data were produced by immunoSEQ multiplex PCR, yet TCRdb's version contains in-frame clones alone and is incomplete. This table has tens of thousands of clones, about 89% appearing once. The specimen comprised CD4+ T cells from blood, sampled before the transplant. These receptors were collected from a human donor who received a combined kidney and bone marrow transplant.

This sequence joins TRBV5-5 and TRBJ2-2; 9 positions agree with TRBD2. The CDR3 has 15 residues. The germline V gene has CDR1 SGHKS and CDR2 YYEKEE (reference sequence). The V segment lost 7 bases and the J segment 4 bases; nucleotides outside the gene matches: 8. In DNA form, the CDR3 reads TGTGCCAGCGGCTCAGCGGGAGGAGGCACCGGGGAGCTGTTTTTT. Its translation: CASGSAGGGTGELFF.

The rearrangement links TRBV9 to TRBJ2-3, with 8 bases that match TRBD2. This CDR3 has 17 amino acids. V shed 0 bases and J 0 bases; nucleotides not matched to a gene: 6. CDR1 is SGDLS and CDR2 is YYNGEE in the germline V gene. The CDR3 reads CASSVGISGGSTDTQYF. For the CDR3, the DNA is TGTGCCAGCAGCGTAGGTATCTCGGGAGGGAGCACAGATACGCAGTATTTT.

The V call is TRBV7-3, the J call TRBJ2-1; D remains ambiguous. Trimming pared 4 bases from V and 6 bases from J, leaving 10 bases between. This CDR3 has 13 amino acids. Per germline, CDR1 SGHTA and CDR2 FQGTGA. The CDR3 is CASSSHTGNEQFF. The CDR3 coding sequence is TGTGCCAGCAGCTCACACACGGGCAATGAGCAGTTCTTC.

Of note for this clone: The junction shows a germline mismatch at one end, possibly a read error. The chain combines TRBV18 with TRBJ2-7; D possibly corresponds to TRBD1 (5 bases). The CDR3 is 11 residues long. The germline CDR1 and CDR2 sequences are KGHSH and LQKENI. The chain's CDR3 is CASSPGAELYF. DNA of the CDR3: TGTGCCAGCTCACCAGGGGCCGAGCTGTACTTC.

This chain joins TRBV28 and TRBJ2-1; the match to TRBD2 covers 7 bases. CDR3 length equals 16 residues. The trim removed 2 bases at V and 2 bases at J, leaving 6 bases unmatched. Germline V CDR1 and CDR2: MDHEN, SYDVKM. This chain's CDR3 is CASSLPGGRAYNEQFF. The CDR3 DNA reads as TGTGCCAGCAGTTTACCCGGGGGGAGGGCCTACAATGAGCAGTTCTTC. The full variable domain, rest sourced from reference TRBV28 and TRBJ2-1, is DVKVTQSSRYLVKRTGEKVFLECVQDMDHENMFWYRQDPGLGLRLIYFSYDVKMKEKGDIPEGYSVSREKKERFSLILESASTNQTSMYLCASSLPGGRAYNEQFFGPGTRLTVL.

The chain has TRBV2 and TRBJ2-5; D possibly corresponds to TRBD2 (6 bases). The germline V and J ends were trimmed by 6 bases and 2 bases, with 16 bases remaining between them. This CDR3 has 15 amino acids. The germline V gene has CDR1 SNHLY and CDR2 FYNNEI. CDR3 loop: CASRSTSWGQETQYF. Here the CDR3 DNA reads TGTGCCAGCAGATCGACTAGTTGGGGACAAGAGACCCAGTACTTC.

This sequence joins TRBV6-1 and TRBJ1-2; 8 bases map to TRBD1. V dropped 10 bases and J dropped 4; count of bases not matched to a gene: 5. Germline CDR1 is MNHNS and CDR2 is SASEGT. The CDR3 totals 12 residues. The CDR3 sequence is CATRGQSYGYTF. CDR3 nucleotides: TGTGCCACCAGGGGGCAAAGCTATGGCTACACCTTC.